Listed below are T cell receptor beta chains from one sample, sequenced in a study of long-term antiretroviral therapy in people with HIV. Profiling relied on immunoSEQ multiplex PCR, and the TCRdb table lists in-frame clones only, not all of them. The table includes 15,000 to 20,000 clones, 80% to 90% detected once. Sequencing used unsorted PBMCs, obtained 4.2 years after starting antiretroviral therapy. The receptors come from a middle-aged man with HIV. Each CDR3 is given with its conserved first and last residue. D genes are given only for firm matches. A clone size is listed for some rows: how often the clone was seen (once, few, many), or a class if it is expanded.

J gene	D gene	clone size	V gene	CDR3 DNA	CDR3 protein
TRBJ2-7	.	.	TRBV30	TGTGCCTGGAGTGTACCTCCCAGGGGGGGGCTTAGCTCCTACGAGCAGTACTTC	CAWSVPPRGGLSSYEQYF
TRBJ2-1	.	.	TRBV9	TGTGCCAGCAGCGTAGCTACAGGGGATGGGGGACTAGCCTACAATGAGCAGTTCTTC	CASSVATGDGGLAYNEQFF
TRBJ1-3	.	.	TRBV5-6	TGTGCCAGCAGCTCCCTTAAGGGCTCTGGAAACACCATATATTTT	CASSSLKGSGNTIYF
TRBJ1-2	.	.	TRBV15	TGTGCCACCAGCAGAGATCGGTACGACAGCTATGGCTACACCTTC	CATSRDRYDSYGYTF
TRBJ1-1	TRBD1	.	TRBV4-3	TGCGCCAGCAGCCAAGGAGAGGGACAGACCAACACTGAAGCTTTCTTT	CASSQGEGQTNTEAFF
TRBJ1-6	.	.	TRBV27	TGTGCCAGCAGTTCCTGGGACACCGCAAGCTCACCCCTCCACTTT	CASSSWDTASSPLHF
TRBJ2-7	TRBD1	.	TRBV6-4	TGTGCCAGCACCGGACAGGTCGGCTCCTACGAGCAGTACTTC	CASTGQVGSYEQYF
TRBJ2-3	TRBD2	.	TRBV28	TGTGCCAGCAGTTTACCCCTAGCGGGGGGCCTCACAGATACGCAGTATTTT	CASSLPLAGGLTDTQYF
TRBJ2-6	.	.	TRBV18	TGTGCCAGCTCACCACCGGGACGGCTCTCTGGGGCCAACGTCCTGACTTTC	CASSPPGRLSGANVLTF
TRBJ2-7	.	.	TRBV30	TGTGCCTGGAGTGTATCTGGGGACGAGCAGTACTTC	CAWSVSGDEQYF
TRBJ1-4	.	.	TRBV15	TGTGCCACCAGCAGAGCTGAAACTAATGAAAAACTGTTTTTT	CATSRAETNEKLFF
TRBJ2-6	.	.	TRBV6-4	TGTGCCAGCAGTGACGAAGGGACCGGGGCCAACGTCCTGACTTTC	CASSDEGTGANVLTF
TRBJ2-1	.	once	TRBV11-2	TGTGCCAGCAGCTTCGGGGGGCGAAATGAGCAGTTCTTC	CASSFGGRNEQFF
TRBJ2-7	TRBD1	.	TRBV5-6	TGTGCCAGCAGCTTACGGACAGGGGGAATCTACGAGCAGTACTTC	CASSLRTGGIYEQYF
TRBJ2-7	TRBD1	.	TRBV27	TGTGCCAGCAGTTTCCTAGGACAGGCCTCCGCCTACGAGCAGTACTTC	CASSFLGQASAYEQYF
TRBJ2-7	.	few	TRBV5-1	TGCGCCAGCAGCTTGGAGGGACACTACGAGCAGTACTTC	CASSLEGHYEQYF
TRBJ1-5	.	.	TRBV6-1	TGTGCCAGCAGTGAAAAAATCAGCAATCAGCCCCAGCATTTT	CASSEKISNQPQHF
TRBJ2-1	TRBD1	once	TRBV7-3	TGTGCCAGCAGCCTAGGACAGGGGCAGGATGAGCAGTTCTTC	CASSLGQGQDEQFF
TRBJ2-4	TRBD2	.	TRBV28	TGTGCCAGCACCCCGGGGGGGGCTTACATTCAGTACTTC	CASTPGGAYIQYF
TRBJ1-2	.	.	TRBV4-3	TGCGCCAGCAGCCAAGTGGGTACGGTCCACTATGGCTACACCTTC	CASSQVGTVHYGYTF
TRBJ2-7	.	.	TRBV10-2	TGCGCCAGCAGTAGAATGGTGGGGGACGAGCAGTACTTC	CASSRMVGDEQYF
TRBJ2-1	.	.	TRBV9	TGTGCCAGCAGCCCCCGGACGGCCACATCCTACAATGAGCAGTTCTTC	CASSPRTATSYNEQFF
TRBJ1-5	TRBD1	.	TRBV28	TGTGCCAGCTGCCCATTTGACAGGGGGCGCGGAAGGCAGCCCCAGCATTTT	CASCPFDRGRGRQPQHF
TRBJ2-1	TRBD2	once	TRBV4-1	TGCGCCAGCAGCCAAGTTGAACTAGCGCCGTACAATGAGCAGTTCTTC	CASSQVELAPYNEQFF
TRBJ2-2	TRBD1	.	TRBV18	TGTGCCAGCTCACCTCCAGGGGGTTTGAACACCGGGGAGCTGTTTTTT	CASSPPGGLNTGELFF
TRBJ2-1	TRBD2	.	TRBV19	TGTGCCAGTAGTATAGGCTGGGAGGGTGAGCAGTTCTTC	CASSIGWEGEQFF
TRBJ2-1	TRBD2	.	TRBV5-6	TGTGCCAGCAGCTTGCGGGGGGGTGTCTCCTACTACAATGAGCAGTTCTTC	CASSLRGGVSYYNEQFF
TRBJ1-3	.	.	TRBV29-1	TGCAGCGTTGCCGGGAAGCCTGGAAACACCATATATTTT	CSVAGKPGNTIYF